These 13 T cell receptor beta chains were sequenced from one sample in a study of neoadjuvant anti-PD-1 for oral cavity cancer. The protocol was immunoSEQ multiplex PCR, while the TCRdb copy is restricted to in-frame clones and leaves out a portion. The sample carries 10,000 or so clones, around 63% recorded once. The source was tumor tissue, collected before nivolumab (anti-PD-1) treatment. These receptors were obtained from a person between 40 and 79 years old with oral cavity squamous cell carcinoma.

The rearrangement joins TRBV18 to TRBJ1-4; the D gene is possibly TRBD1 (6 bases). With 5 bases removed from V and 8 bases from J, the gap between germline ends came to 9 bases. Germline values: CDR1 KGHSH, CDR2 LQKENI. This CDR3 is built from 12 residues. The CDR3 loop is CASSRGTEKLFF. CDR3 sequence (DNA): TGTGCCAGCTCAAGGGGGACGGAAAAACTGTTTTTT. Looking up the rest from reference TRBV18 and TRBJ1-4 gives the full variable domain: NAGVMQNPRHLVRRRGQEARLRCSPMKGHSHVYWYRQLPEEGLKFMVYLQKENIIDESGMPKERFSAEFPKEGPSILRIQQVVRGDSAAYFCASSRGTEKLFFGSGTQLSVL.

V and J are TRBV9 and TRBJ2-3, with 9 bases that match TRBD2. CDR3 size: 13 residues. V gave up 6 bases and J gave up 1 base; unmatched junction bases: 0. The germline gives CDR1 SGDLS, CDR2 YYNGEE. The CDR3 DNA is TGTGCCAGCAAGCGGGGGGGCACAGATACGCAGTATTTT. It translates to CASKRGGTDTQYF.

The CDR3 region has the DNA TGTGCCAGCAGGTCACGGGATTCTGGGGCCAACGTCCTGACTTTC. It encodes CASRSRDSGANVLTF. The chain is built from TRBV6-5 and TRBJ2-6, with D maybe TRBD2 (5 bases). Looked up from germline, CDR1 is MNHEY and CDR2 is SVGAGI. The CDR3 spans 15 residues. V was cut by 6 bases and J by 1 base, with 10 bases left in between.

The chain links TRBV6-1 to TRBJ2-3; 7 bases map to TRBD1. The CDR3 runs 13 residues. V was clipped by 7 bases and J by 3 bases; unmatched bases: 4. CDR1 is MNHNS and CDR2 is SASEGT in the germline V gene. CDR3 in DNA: TGTGCCAGCACCCGACAGGGAACAGATACGCAGTATTTT. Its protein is CASTRQGTDTQYF.

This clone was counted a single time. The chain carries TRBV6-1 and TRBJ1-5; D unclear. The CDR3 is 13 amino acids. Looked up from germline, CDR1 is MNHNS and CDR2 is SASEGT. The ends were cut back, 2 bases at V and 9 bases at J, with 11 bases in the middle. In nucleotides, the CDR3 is TGTGCCAGCAGTGAACGAAGGCGTGGGCCCCAGCATTTT. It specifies CASSERRRGPQHF.

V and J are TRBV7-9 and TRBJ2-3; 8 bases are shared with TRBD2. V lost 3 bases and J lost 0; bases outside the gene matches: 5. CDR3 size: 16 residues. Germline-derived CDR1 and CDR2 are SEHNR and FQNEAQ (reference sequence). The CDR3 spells CASSFQASGSTDTQYF. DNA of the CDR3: TGTGCCAGCAGCTTCCAGGCTAGCGGGAGCACAGATACGCAGTATTTT.

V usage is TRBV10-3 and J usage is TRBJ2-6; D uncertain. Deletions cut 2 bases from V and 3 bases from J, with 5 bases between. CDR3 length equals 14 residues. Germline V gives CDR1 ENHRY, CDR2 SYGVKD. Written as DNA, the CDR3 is TGTGCCATCAGTGAGGGGTTTGGGGCCAACGTCCTGACTTTC. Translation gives CAISEGFGANVLTF.

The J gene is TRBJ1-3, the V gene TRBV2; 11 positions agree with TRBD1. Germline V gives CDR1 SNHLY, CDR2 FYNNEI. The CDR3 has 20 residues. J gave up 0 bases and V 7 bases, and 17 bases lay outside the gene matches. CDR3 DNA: TGTGCCAGCAATTCGCCACGCACGGACAGGGGGCGCCTCTCTGGAAACACCATATATTTT. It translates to CASNSPRTDRGRLSGNTIYF.

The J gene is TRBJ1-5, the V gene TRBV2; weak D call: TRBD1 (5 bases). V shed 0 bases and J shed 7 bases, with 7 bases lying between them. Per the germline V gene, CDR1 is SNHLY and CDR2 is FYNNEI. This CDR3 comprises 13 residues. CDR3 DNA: TGTGCCAGCAGTGAAGCGAGGGGCCAGCCCCAGCATTTT. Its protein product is CASSEARGQPQHF. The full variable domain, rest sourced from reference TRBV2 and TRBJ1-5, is EPEVTQTPSHQVTQMGQEVILRCVPISNHLYFYWYRQILGQKVEFLVSFYNNEISEKSEIFDDQFSVERPDGSNFTLKIRSTKLEDSAMYFCASSEARGQPQHFGDGTRLSIL.

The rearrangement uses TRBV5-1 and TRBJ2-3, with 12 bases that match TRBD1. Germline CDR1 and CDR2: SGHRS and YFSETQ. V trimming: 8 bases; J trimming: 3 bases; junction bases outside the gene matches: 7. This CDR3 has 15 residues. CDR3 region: CASTRDRGQTDTQYF. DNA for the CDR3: TGCGCCAGTACTAGGGACAGGGGGCAGACAGATACGCAGTATTTT. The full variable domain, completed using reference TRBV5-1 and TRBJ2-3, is KAGVTQTPRYLIKTRGQQVTLSCSPISGHRSVSWYQQTPGQGLQFLFEYFSETQRNKGNFPGRFSGRQFSNSRSEMNVSTLELGDSALYLCASTRDRGQTDTQYFGPGTRLTVL.

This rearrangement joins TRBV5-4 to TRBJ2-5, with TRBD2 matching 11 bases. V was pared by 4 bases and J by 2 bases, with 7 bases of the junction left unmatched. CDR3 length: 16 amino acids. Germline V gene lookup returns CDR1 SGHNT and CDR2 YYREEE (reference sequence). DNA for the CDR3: TGTGCCAGCAGCCCGAGACTAGCGGGGACTCAAGAGACCCAGTACTTC. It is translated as CASSPRLAGTQETQYF.

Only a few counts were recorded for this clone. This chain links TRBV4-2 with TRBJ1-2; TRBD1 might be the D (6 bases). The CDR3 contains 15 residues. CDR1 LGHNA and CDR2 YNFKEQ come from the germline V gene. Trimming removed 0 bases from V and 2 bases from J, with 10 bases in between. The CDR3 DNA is TGTGCCAGCAGCCAAGATCTTCAGGGGAACTATGGCTACACCTTC. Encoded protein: CASSQDLQGNYGYTF.

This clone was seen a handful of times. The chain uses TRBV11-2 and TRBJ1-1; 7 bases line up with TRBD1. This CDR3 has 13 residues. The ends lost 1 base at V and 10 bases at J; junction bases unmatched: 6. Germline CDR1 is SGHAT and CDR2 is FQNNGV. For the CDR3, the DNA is TGTGCCAGCAGCTTAGGATCGGCAGGGGGAGCTTTCTTT. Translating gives CASSLGSAGGAFF.